The 5 T cell receptor beta chains in this list originate from one sample, sequenced in a study of T-cell reconstitution after alpha-beta-depleted transplantation in children. Unique molecular identifiers were used in preparing the TCRbeta library. TCRdb reprocessed the PCR reads via MiXCR and lists one record per CDR3 protein. The table shows about 980,000 distinct CDR3 sequences, with 25% to 30% occurring only once. Sequencing used PBMCs, mostly from graft donor cells, obtained 360 days after TCRalphabeta/CD19-depleted stem cell transplant. The receptors were gathered from a boy younger than two who had a stem cell transplant for SCID, so the T cells may come from the graft donor.

This chain joins TRBV5-1 and TRBJ2-5; 13 bases are shared with TRBD2. From germline, CDR1 is SGHRS and CDR2 YFSETQ. The CDR3 is 19 residues long. The junction had 10 bases not matched to a gene; V was cut back by 0 bases and J by 2 bases. CDR3 sequence reads: CASSLGLAGGRLLQETQYF. The DNA of the CDR3 is TGCGCCAGCAGCTTGGGACTAGCGGGGGGCCGCTTACTACAAGAGACCCAGTACTTC.

This chain uses TRBV5-5 with TRBJ1-2; 8 bases are shared with TRBD1. This CDR3 has 17 residues. Germline V gene sequence: CDR1 SGHKS, CDR2 YYEKEE (reference sequence). The trim removed 1 base at V and 7 bases at J, leaving 15 bases unmatched. CDR3 residues: CASSLRRPRTGRGGYTF. Here the CDR3 DNA reads TGTGCCAGCAGCTTGCGTCGCCCCAGGACAGGGCGGGGTGGCTACACCTTC.

J is TRBJ2-5 and V is TRBV15, with 9 bases matching TRBD1. J lost 2 bases, V lost 1 base, and 8 bases had no gene match. The CDR3 is 17 residues long. Germline CDR1 is LNHNV and CDR2 is YYDKDF (reference sequence). This chain's CDR3 is CATSRGADRGGQETQYF. The CDR3 DNA is TGTGCCACCAGCAGAGGGGCGGACAGGGGTGGGCAAGAGACCCAGTACTTC.

The V gene is TRBV12-3 or TRBV12-4, the J gene TRBJ2-5; 8 bases match TRBD2. This CDR3 has 14 amino acids. With 5 bases clipped from V and 2 bases from J, the junction kept 4 bases outside the gene matches. CDR3 sequence reads: CASSPRGEQETQYF. The DNA of the CDR3 is TGTGCCAGCAGTCCGCGGGGGGAACAAGAGACCCAGTACTTC.

This clonotype has just a few counts. The chain carries TRBV24-1 and TRBJ2-5, with a weak D call TRBD2 (5 bases). This CDR3 region has 12 residues. With 9 bases removed from V and 5 bases from J, the gap between germline ends came to 12 bases. Germline V gene data show CDR1 as KGHDR and CDR2 as SFDVKD. The CDR3 DNA reads as TGTGCCACCCGGGGTTACGGGGAGACCCAGTACTTC. Amino acids: CATRGYGETQYF.